This entry concerns a single T cell receptor (beta chain). Its specificity is unknown. Combining a sample-barcoded 5' primer with a J-beta primer mix, a second PCR ran for roughly 7 to 11 cycles. Researchers report that each sample yielded at least 3 million CDR3-containing paired-end reads. A single record per CDR3 protein comes from TCRdb applying MiXCR to the 5' RACE reads. The table shows some 670,000 distinct CDR3 sequences, with under 65% occurring only once. This sample is drawn from a study of blood T cells in healthy people across ages. Points from the study as a whole: The long-lived group displayed more naive CD4+ cells, plus higher diversity, than the aged donors did. The unknown donor CMV status may have confounded expanded clonotype changes.

This CDR3 spans 14 amino acids. In germline, CDR1 is KGHSH, CDR2 LQKENI. Trimming removed 6 bases from V and 3 bases from J, with 12 bases in between. The receptor comes from a woman older than 75 in good health. The chain is built from TRBV18 and TRBJ2-1; D may be TRBD1 (6 bases). The sample comprised blood. The CDR3 DNA reads as TGTGCCAGCTCTCAGGGGATGGACTACAATGAGCAGTTCTTC. It codes for CASSQGMDYNEQFF. The full variable domain, completed using reference TRBV18 and TRBJ2-1, is NAGVMQNPRHLVRRRGQEARLRCSPMKGHSHVYWYRQLPEEGLKFMVYLQKENIIDESGMPKERFSAEFPKEGPSILRIQQVVRGDSAAYFCASSQGMDYNEQFFGPGTRLTVL.